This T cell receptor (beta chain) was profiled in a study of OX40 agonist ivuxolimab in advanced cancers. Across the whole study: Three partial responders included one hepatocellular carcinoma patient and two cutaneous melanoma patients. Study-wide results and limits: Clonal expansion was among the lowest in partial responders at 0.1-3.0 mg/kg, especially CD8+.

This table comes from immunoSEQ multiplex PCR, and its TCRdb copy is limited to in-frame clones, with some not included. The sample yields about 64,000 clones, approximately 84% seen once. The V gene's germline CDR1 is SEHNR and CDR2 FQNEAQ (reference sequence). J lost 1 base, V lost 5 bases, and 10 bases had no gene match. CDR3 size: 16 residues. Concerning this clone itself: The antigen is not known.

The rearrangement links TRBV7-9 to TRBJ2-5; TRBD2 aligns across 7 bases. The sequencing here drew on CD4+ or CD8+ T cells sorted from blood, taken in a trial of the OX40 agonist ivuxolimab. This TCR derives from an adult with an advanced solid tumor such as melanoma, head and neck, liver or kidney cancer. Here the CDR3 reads CASSLTSSSFQETQYF. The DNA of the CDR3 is TGTGCCAGCAGCCTGACTAGCTCTAGCTTCCAAGAGACCCAGTACTTC.